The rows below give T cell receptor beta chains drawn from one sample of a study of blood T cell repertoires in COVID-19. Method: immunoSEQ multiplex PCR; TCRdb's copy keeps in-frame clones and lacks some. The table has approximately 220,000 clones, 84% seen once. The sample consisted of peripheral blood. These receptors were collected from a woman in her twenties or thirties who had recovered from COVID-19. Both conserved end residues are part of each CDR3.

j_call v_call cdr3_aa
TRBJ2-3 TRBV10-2 CASSVDRGTDTQYF
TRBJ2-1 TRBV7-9 CASSQRTGHEQFF
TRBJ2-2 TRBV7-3 CASSQTGSSDTTGELFF
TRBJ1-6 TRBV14 CASSQDTGTGGTLHF
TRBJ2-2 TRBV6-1 CASSEAGTGELFF
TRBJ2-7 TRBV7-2 CASSFKTSRAEYEQYF
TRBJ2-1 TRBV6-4 CASMPQWPCNEQFF
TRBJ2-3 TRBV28 CASATPISTDTQYF
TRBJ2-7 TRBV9 CASSNQREFSSYEQYF
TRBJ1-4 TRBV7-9 CASSPRRRGAGEKLFF
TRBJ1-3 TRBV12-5 CASGLGGDRGYGNTIYF
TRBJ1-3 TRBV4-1 CASSQEGPKGQGGNTIYF
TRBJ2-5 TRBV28 CASSSGTGIAKTQYF
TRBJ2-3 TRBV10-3 CAISESLARADTQYF
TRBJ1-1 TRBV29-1 CSGTKAGEAFF
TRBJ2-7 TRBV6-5 CASRRQGRLSEQYF
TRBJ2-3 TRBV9 CASSVAGKTDTQYF
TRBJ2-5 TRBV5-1 CASSLVGTGGEETQYF
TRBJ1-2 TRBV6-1 CASSEIAGASKGYTF
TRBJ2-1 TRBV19 CASSTRSFNEQFF
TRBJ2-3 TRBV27 CASSLYGQGFVDTQYF
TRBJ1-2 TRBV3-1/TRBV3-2 CASSQVPGQGVYGYTF
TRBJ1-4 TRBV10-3 CAISEVELEKLFF
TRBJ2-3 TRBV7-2 CASKLFGTDTQYF
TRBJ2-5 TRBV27 CASSLASGSGETQYF
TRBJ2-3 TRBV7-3 CASSLTPDSPDTQYF
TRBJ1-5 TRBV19 CAGSGTNERNQPQHF
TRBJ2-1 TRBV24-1 CATAGDRGSYNEQFF
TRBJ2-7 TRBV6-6 CASRSLAGGPYEQYF
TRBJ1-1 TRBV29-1 CSVAGGRNTEAFF
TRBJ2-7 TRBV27 CASSEGTSGSGKYEQYF
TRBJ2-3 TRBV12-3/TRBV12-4 CAIRHSSTDTQYF
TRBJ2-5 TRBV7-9 CASSRDRGLGETQYF
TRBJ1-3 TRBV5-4 CASSLDRSSGNTIYF
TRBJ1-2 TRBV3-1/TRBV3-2 CASGSSDRGYGYTF